A single sample gave rise to the 28 T cell receptor beta chains below, sequenced in a study of beta chain features in type 1 diabetes. No antigen has been identified for these receptors. Notes on the study in general: For Type 1 diabetes patients, all four CD4+ subsets carried TCRB CDR3s that were moderately but significantly shorter.

The whole isolated RNA underwent reverse transcription, so sequencing captured expressed TCRB transcripts. TCRdb's copy holds only in-frame clones and misses some; the assay was immunoSEQ multiplex PCR. The sample holds under 200,000 clones; about 8.1% are singletons and the top ten take 0.45% to 0.6%. The sequencing input was central memory CD4+ T cells from blood. The receptor set was obtained from a woman younger than 35 with type 1 diabetes.

This clone was observed a few times. The V call is TRBV14, the J call TRBJ2-1, with 12 positions matching TRBD2. The CDR3 is 14 residues long. The V and J ends lost 4 bases and 14 bases, in that order; junction bases with no gene match: 9. The germline gives CDR1 SGHDN, CDR2 FVKESK. CDR3 bases: TGTGCCAGCAGCCCTCGACTAGCGGGAGTTAGGAAGTTCTTC. Encoded protein: CASSPRLAGVRKFF.

This clone was observed a few times. The chain has TRBV19 and TRBJ1-5, with no clear D. Germline CDR1 is LNHDA and CDR2 is SQIVND (reference sequence). V shed 4 bases and J shed 3 bases, with 19 bases lying between them. This CDR3 comprises 17 residues. This chain's CDR3 is CASSTPPRRANNQPQHF. The CDR3 DNA is TGTGCCAGTAGTACCCCCCCTAGGAGGGCGAACAATCAGCCCCAGCATTTT.

The rearrangement joins TRBV7-2 to TRBJ2-5, with TRBD2 matching over 11 bases. V was pared by 2 bases and J by 5 bases, with 4 bases of the junction left unmatched. Per the germline V gene, CDR1 is SGHTA and CDR2 is FQGNSA. The CDR3 has 15 residues. CDR3 sequence: CASSLSSGGAETQYF. The DNA for the CDR3 is TGTGCCAGCAGCTTAAGTAGCGGGGGGGCCGAGACCCAGTACTTC. Full variable domain (remainder filled in from reference TRBV7-2 and TRBJ2-5): GAGVSQSPSNKVTEKGKDVELRCDPISGHTALYWYRQSLGQGLEFLIYFQGNSAPDKSGLPSDRFSAERTGGSVSTLTIQRTQQEDSAVYLCASSLSSGGAETQYFGPGTRLLVL.

In the case of this clone: The sample contains more than one DNA sequence encoding this CDR3. V gene TRBV7-2 combines with J gene TRBJ2-2; no clear D gene. V was pared by 5 bases and J by 3 bases, with 4 bases between. The germline V gene encodes CDR1 SGHTA and CDR2 FQGNSA. CDR3 length: 12 amino acids. CDR3 in amino acids: CASSPYTGELFF. The CDR3 bases are TGTGCCAGCAGCCCCTACACCGGGGAGCTGTTTTTT.

V is TRBV7-2 and J is TRBJ1-4; D gene ambiguous. Germline CDR1 reads SGHTA; CDR2 reads FQGNSA. The V and J ends lost 0 bases and 1 base respectively, with 6 bases between them. CDR3 size: 15 residues. CDR3 in DNA: TGTGCCAGCAGCTTAGCCCGGGGAACTAATGAAAAACTGTTTTTT. Amino acid sequence: CASSLARGTNEKLFF.

A few counts support this clone. The chain is built from TRBV5-1 and TRBJ1-6; tentative D call: TRBD1 (6 bases). The V and J ends lost 5 bases and 9 bases respectively, with 15 bases between them. This CDR3 spans 14 amino acids. The germline V gene encodes CDR1 SGHRS and CDR2 YFSETQ. The CDR3 nucleotides read TGCGCCAGCAGAGAACAGGGTATTGCTTCACCCCTCCACTTT. It is translated as CASREQGIASPLHF.

The chain combines TRBV21-1 with TRBJ2-6; no check of the table's D call, TRBD1, against the DNA was made. TRBV21-1 has pseudogene status. There are 18 residues in the CDR3. CDR3 in DNA: TGTGCCAGACCCCGGGCGGACAGACCCCTCTCTGGGGCCAACGTCCTGACTTTC. As protein: CARPRADRPLSGANVLTF.

This sequence joins TRBV14 and TRBJ2-6; D is unresolved. V dropped 4 bases and J dropped 0 bases, with 4 bases sitting between them. The CDR3 length is 14 residues. In germline, CDR1 is SGHDN, CDR2 FVKESK. As DNA, the CDR3 is TGTGCCAGCAGCCCCTTCTCTGGGGCCAACGTCCTGACTTTC. It specifies CASSPFSGANVLTF.

This clone was seen a few times. This rearrangement joins TRBV11-3 to TRBJ2-5; TRBD1 is a possible D gene (5 bases). CDR1 and CDR2 from the germline V gene are SGHNT and YENEEA. Trimming took off 3 bases at V and 5 bases at J, with 10 bases between the two ends. This CDR3 comprises 13 residues. The DNA of the CDR3 is TGTGCCAGCAGCTTCCTCAGGGCGGAGACCCAGTACTTC. Its translation: CASSFLRAETQYF.

CDR3 DNA: TGTGCCAGCAGTGTTCTTTTTCAGCCCCAGCATTTT. Protein sequence: CASSVLFQPQHF. This chain links TRBV28 with TRBJ1-5, with unresolved D. CDR3 length: 12 residues. CDR1 is MDHEN, CDR2 SYDVKM, per germline. V was trimmed by 5 bases and J by 6 bases, leaving 8 bases between them.

This clone was seen at least ten times. V gene TRBV27 combines with J gene TRBJ2-5, with TRBD2 identical over 9 bases. CDR3 length: 14 amino acids. Trimming took 7 bases from V and 5 from J; bases not matched to a gene: 8. The V gene's germline CDR1 is MNHEY and CDR2 SMNVEV (reference sequence). CDR3 region: CASKASGRQETQYF. CDR3 nucleotide sequence: TGTGCCAGCAAAGCAAGCGGGAGGCAGGAGACCCAGTACTTC.

This clone has more than one count but fewer than ten. V is TRBV27 and J is TRBJ2-2; weak D call: TRBD2 (6 bases). CDR3 length: 14 residues. V lost 8 bases and J 0 bases, leaving 10 bases between the germline ends. Per germline, CDR1 MNHEY and CDR2 SMNVEV (reference sequence). The DNA for the CDR3 is TGTGCCAGCGGAGCGGGCCCGAACACCGGGGAGCTGTTTTTT. Its translation: CASGAGPNTGELFF.

The V gene is TRBV11-2, the J gene TRBJ2-7; D perhaps matches TRBD1 (6 bases). The CDR3 length is 13 residues. Germline values: CDR1 SGHAT, CDR2 FQNNGV. V shed 5 bases and J shed 5 bases, with 13 bases lying between them. CDR3 sequence (DNA): TGTGCCAGCAGCAAACAGGGATACCACGAGCAGTACTTC. Protein sequence: CASSKQGYHEQYF.

J is TRBJ2-7 and V is TRBV11-2, with D perhaps matching TRBD1 (6 bases). CDR3 length: 15 amino acids. Trimming removed 1 base at V and 3 bases at J, with 13 bases between. The V gene's germline CDR1 is SGHAT and CDR2 FQNNGV. Here the CDR3 DNA reads TGTGCCAGCAGCTTAGGGCCGGACAGCTACTACGAGCAGTACTTC. This sequence encodes CASSLGPDSYYEQYF. Full variable domain (missing parts from reference TRBV11-2 and TRBJ2-7): EAGVAQSPRYKIIEKRQSVAFWCNPISGHATLYWYQQILGQGPKLLIQFQNNGVVDDSQLPKDRFSAERLKGVDSTLKIQPAKLEDSAVYLCASSLGPDSYYEQYFGPGTRLTVT.

With respect to this clone: This same CDR3 is encoded by further DNA sequences in the sample. V usage is TRBV7-2 and J usage is TRBJ2-7; 9 bases match TRBD1. Trimming removed 5 bases from V and 3 bases from J; junction bases left unmatched: 5. CDR3 length: 14 residues. Germline-derived CDR1 and CDR2 are SGHTA and FQGNSA. CDR3 sequence (DNA): TGTGCCAGCAGCCCGGGACAGGGAGGCTACGAGCAGTACTTC. Protein sequence: CASSPGQGGYEQYF.

The CDR3 DNA reads TGTGCCAGCAGCTCAGAACTCGGGGGCTACGAGCAGTACTTC. Translation gives CASSSELGGYEQYF. The rearrangement links TRBV7-2 to TRBJ2-7; D possibly corresponds to TRBD2 (6 bases). Trimming left V 4 bases short and J 3 bases short, with 13 bases between. Germline V lookup: CDR1 SGHTA, CDR2 FQGNSA. The CDR3 spans 14 residues. Using reference TRBV7-2 and TRBJ2-7 for the parts outside the CDR3, the full variable domain is GAGVSQSPSNKVTEKGKDVELRCDPISGHTALYWYRQSLGQGLEFLIYFQGNSAPDKSGLPSDRFSAERTGGSVSTLTIQRTQQEDSAVYLCASSSELGGYEQYFGPGTRLTVT.

The chain carries TRBV14 and TRBJ2-3; D is undetermined. Per germline, CDR1 SGHDN and CDR2 FVKESK. The length of the CDR3 is 13 residues. V lost 1 base, J lost 4 bases, and 6 bases lay in between. This CDR3 is CASSQGAPDTQYF. The CDR3 bases are TGTGCCAGCAGCCAAGGGGCTCCAGATACGCAGTATTTT.

This clone was seen only a few times. This sequence joins TRBV4-3 and TRBJ2-5; possibly TRBD1 for D (5 bases). The CDR3 runs 14 residues. Germline CDR1 and CDR2: LGHNA and YSLEER. Trimming took 4 bases from V and 4 from J, leaving 13 bases between them. The CDR3 sequence is CASSRTQGGETQYF. CDR3 coding DNA: TGCGCCAGCAGCCGAACCCAGGGTGGAGAGACCCAGTACTTC.

The chain employs TRBV4-1 and TRBJ2-1; 7 nucleotides align to TRBD2. Germline trimming cut 4 bases from V and 6 bases from J; bases unmatched to any gene: 6. This CDR3 spans 14 amino acids. Germline loops: CDR1 MGHRA, CDR2 YSYEKL. The CDR3 DNA reads as TGCGCCAGCAGCCGCCCGGGGAGGGGCAATGAGCAGTTCTTC. Translating gives CASSRPGRGNEQFF.

The V call is TRBV18, the J call TRBJ2-1; the match to TRBD2 covers 13 bases. CDR3 length equals 15 residues. V gave up 3 bases and J gave up 9 bases; unmatched junction bases: 5. CDR1 KGHSH and CDR2 LQKENI come from the germline V gene. The DNA for the CDR3 is TGTGCCAGCTCACCGGGACTAGCGGGGCTCTTTGAGCAGTTCTTC. Amino acids: CASSPGLAGLFEQFF.

This clone turned up a few times. V and J are TRBV2 and TRBJ2-1, with 8 bases lining up with TRBD2. Unmatched junction bases numbered 6, after V lost 2 bases and J lost 12 bases. The CDR3 runs 13 residues. CDR1 and CDR2 from the germline V gene are SNHLY and FYNNEI. The CDR3, as DNA: TGTGCCAGCAGTGAAAGGGGACTAGTTTCGCAGTTCTTC. Its translation: CASSERGLVSQFF.

This clone was detected only a few times. The chain uses TRBV7-2 and TRBJ2-3; 7 nucleotides align to TRBD1. V lost 8 bases, J lost 5 bases, and 10 bases stayed unmatched. Germline values: CDR1 SGHTA, CDR2 FQGNSA. The CDR3 contains 14 residues. The CDR3 DNA is TGTGCCAGCCACGCAGGGGGAAATATAGATACGCAGTATTTT. It is translated as CASHAGGNIDTQYF. Together with reference TRBV7-2 and TRBJ2-3, the CDR3 gives the full variable domain: GAGVSQSPSNKVTEKGKDVELRCDPISGHTALYWYRQSLGQGLEFLIYFQGNSAPDKSGLPSDRFSAERTGGSVSTLTIQRTQQEDSAVYLCASHAGGNIDTQYFGPGTRLTVL.

This clone was found a few times. The CDR3 spells CSVERETQYF. CDR3 nucleotides: TGCAGCGTTGAGAGGGAGACCCAGTACTTC. This chain links TRBV29-1 with TRBJ2-5; D gene ambiguous. The CDR3 covers 10 residues. V lost 3 bases to trimming and J lost 5 bases, with 4 bases between them. The germline gives CDR1 SQVTM, CDR2 ANQGSEA.

This clone appeared a few times. The CDR3 DNA follows: TGCGCCAGCAGCGAGTCGGGAGGGCTTGCAGATACGCAGTATTTT. Its protein is CASSESGGLADTQYF. The chain couples TRBV5-1 to TRBJ2-3; 8 nucleotides line up with TRBD2. The germline gives CDR1 SGHRS, CDR2 YFSETQ. The ends lost 4 bases at V and 4 bases at J; junction bases unmatched: 8. The CDR3 length is 15 residues.

The table lists this clone with a few counts. V is TRBV5-4 and J is TRBJ1-1; TRBD1 matches 11 bases. Germline V lookup: CDR1 SGHNT, CDR2 YYREEE (reference sequence). The J segment lost 10 bases and the V segment lost 3 bases, leaving 11 bases of the junction unmatched. CDR3 size: 15 residues. The CDR3 DNA reads TGTGCCAGCAGCTCACAAGGCGCGGGACAGGGGGGAGCTTTCTTT. Encoded protein: CASSSQGAGQGGAFF. Variable domain in full (rest from reference TRBV5-4 and TRBJ1-1): ETGVTQSPTHLIKTRGQQVTLRCSSQSGHNTVSWYQQALGQGPQFIFQYYREEENGRGNFPPRFSGLQFPNYSSELNVNALELDDSALYLCASSSQGAGQGGAFFGQGTRLTVV.

This sequence joins TRBV28 and TRBJ2-3, with TRBD2 identical over 12 bases. This CDR3 spans 16 amino acids. V lost 7 bases to trimming and J lost 4 bases; unmatched junction nucleotides: 9. CDR1 and CDR2 (germline): MDHEN, SYDVKM. CDR3 loop: CASIPASGGAADTQYF. The DNA for the CDR3 is TGTGCCAGCATCCCTGCTAGCGGGGGGGCGGCAGATACGCAGTATTTT. The full variable domain, in which reference TRBV28 and TRBJ2-3 provide the parts outside the CDR3, is DVKVTQSSRYLVKRTGEKVFLECVQDMDHENMFWYRQDPGLGLRLIYFSYDVKMKEKGDIPEGYSVSREKKERFSLILESASTNQTSMYLCASIPASGGAADTQYFGPGTRLTVL.

The chain has TRBV4-3 and TRBJ2-2, with 12 nucleotides matching TRBD2. Germline V gene lookup returns CDR1 LGHNA and CDR2 YSLEER. CDR3 length: 18 residues. V shed 1 base, J shed 3 bases, and the junction held 6 bases outside the gene matches. This chain's CDR3 is CASSQGLAGGPDTGELFF. The CDR3 DNA reads as TGCGCCAGCAGCCAAGGGCTAGCGGGAGGGCCAGACACCGGGGAGCTGTTTTTT.

This clone was picked up a small number of times. The rearrangement uses TRBV19 and TRBJ2-5; TRBD1 agrees at 8 bases. The CDR3 is 14 residues long. The germline V gene has CDR1 LNHDA and CDR2 SQIVND (reference sequence). With V trimmed by 6 bases and J by 6 bases, 9 bases remained unmatched. DNA of the CDR3: TGTGCCAGTAGCGAAGCAGGGGGCAGAAAGACCCAGTACTTC. This gives the protein CASSEAGGRKTQYF.